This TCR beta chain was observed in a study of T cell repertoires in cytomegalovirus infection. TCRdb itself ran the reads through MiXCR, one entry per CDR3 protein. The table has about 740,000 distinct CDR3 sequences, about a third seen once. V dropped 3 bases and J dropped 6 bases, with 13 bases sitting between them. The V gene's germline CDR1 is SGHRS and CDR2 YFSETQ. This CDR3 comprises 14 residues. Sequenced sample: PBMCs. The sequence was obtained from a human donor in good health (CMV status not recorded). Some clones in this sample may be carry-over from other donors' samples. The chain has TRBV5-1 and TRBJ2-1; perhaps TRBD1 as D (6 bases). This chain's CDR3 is CASSSRTESNEQFF. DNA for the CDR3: TGCGCCAGCAGCTCGCGGACAGAATCCAATGAGCAGTTCTTC.